The 31 T cell receptor beta chains given below trace back to one sample, sequenced in a study of cytomegalovirus exposure and HLA in healthy donors. PCR involved 60 Vbeta and 13 Jbeta primers. The table came from immunoSEQ multiplex PCR; TCRdb's copy has only in-frame clones and leaves some out. Of 150,000 to 200,000 clones in the sample, 75% to 85% were seen once. Source material: PBMCs. The source is a man aged 25 to 40 in good health and CMV-seronegative.

J is TRBJ2-5 and V is TRBV11-2; TRBD2 might be the D (5 bases). Trimming took 0 bases from V and 1 from J, leaving 9 bases between them. The CDR3 sequence is 15 residues long. The germline gives CDR1 SGHAT, CDR2 FQNNGV. CDR3 coding DNA: TGTGCCAGCAGCTTAGATATACGGGGCCAAGAGACCCAGTACTTC. It translates to CASSLDIRGQETQYF.

V is TRBV30 and J is TRBJ1-2, with TRBD1 as a possible D gene (5 bases). The germline CDR1 and CDR2 sequences are GTSNPN and SVGIG (reference sequence). This CDR3 region has 13 residues. V lost 4 bases, J lost 4 bases, and 13 bases lay in between. CDR3 nucleotides: TGTGCCTGGACGCCAGGGCCGAGCTATGGCTACACCTTC. It codes for CAWTPGPSYGYTF.

This clone was recorded only once. The rearrangement joins TRBV27 to TRBJ2-1, with D perhaps TRBD2 (6 bases). Deletions cut 4 bases from V and 5 bases from J, with 9 bases between. Germline V gene sequence: CDR1 MNHEY, CDR2 SMNVEV (reference sequence). The CDR3 is 13 residues long. The chain's CDR3 is CASSWGLHNEQFF. The DNA for the CDR3 is TGTGCCAGCAGTTGGGGACTTCACAATGAGCAGTTCTTC.

The rearrangement links TRBV28 to TRBJ2-5; D gene ambiguous. The germline gives CDR1 MDHEN, CDR2 SYDVKM. The CDR3 extends over 12 amino acids. V lost 7 bases, J lost 9 bases, and 15 bases lay in between. CDR3 sequence reads: CASTPHLGPQYF. As DNA, the CDR3 is TGTGCCAGCACTCCCCACCTTGGGCCCCAGTACTTC.

The chain couples TRBV27 to TRBJ1-1; no firm D call. CDR1 and CDR2 (germline): MNHEY, SMNVEV (reference sequence). The CDR3 extends over 14 amino acids. The V and J ends lost 7 bases and 3 bases respectively, with 15 bases between them. DNA of the CDR3: TGTGCCAGCAACCGCCCAGGATGGGACACTGAAGCTTTCTTT. This encodes CASNRPGWDTEAFF.

The chain links TRBV25-1 to TRBJ2-5; D is possibly TRBD2 (5 bases). The V end was cut by 0 bases, the J end by 0 bases, with 5 bases between. CDR3 length equals 14 residues. Per germline, CDR1 MGHDK and CDR2 SYGVNS. CDR3 DNA sequence: TGTGCCAGCAGTGAATACGGGAACCAAGAGACCCAGTACTTC. This encodes CASSEYGNQETQYF.

This rearrangement joins TRBV19 to TRBJ1-3; D is unclear. Trimming pared 3 bases from V and 2 bases from J, leaving 11 bases between. Germline assignment: CDR1 LNHDA and CDR2 SQIVND (reference sequence). This CDR3 spans 15 amino acids. CDR3 amino acids: CASSIPRQPGNTIYF. CDR3 sequence (DNA): TGTGCCAGTAGTATCCCGCGTCAACCTGGAAACACCATATATTTT.

The rearrangement links TRBV5-3 to TRBJ1-1; TRBD1 is a possible D gene (5 bases). TRBV5-3 is treated as an ORF (open reading frame) with a function not yet certain. V lost 1 base and J 1 base, leaving 14 bases between the germline ends. The CDR3 has 16 amino acids. The CDR3 DNA is TGTGCCAGAAGCTTGACGTCAGGGCGTAGGAACACTGAAGCTTTCTTT. It codes for CARSLTSGRRNTEAFF.

Here the CDR3 reads CAWKPLAAGELFF. The CDR3 nucleotides read TGTGCCTGGAAACCGCTGGCCGCCGGGGAGCTGTTTTTT. The V and J genes are TRBV30 and TRBJ2-2; D remains unclear. The CDR3 length is 13 residues. Trimming removed 4 bases at V and 6 bases at J, with 12 bases between. CDR1 GTSNPN and CDR2 SVGIG come from the germline V gene (reference sequence).

This clone was observed a few times. This chain links TRBV6-5 with TRBJ1-4, with D maybe TRBD1 (5 bases). Per the germline V gene, CDR1 is MNHEY and CDR2 is SVGAGI. V lost 8 bases to trimming and J lost 3 bases, with 10 bases between them. The CDR3 totals 13 residues. The CDR3 coding sequence is TGTGCCAGCGCAGGGTCAGCTAATGAAAAACTGTTTTTT. Its protein is CASAGSANEKLFF.

This clone has only a few counts. The chain is built from TRBV4-1 and TRBJ1-2, with D uncertain. V lost 4 bases and J 8 bases, leaving 17 bases between the germline ends. This CDR3 has 14 amino acids. Per germline, CDR1 MGHRA and CDR2 YSYEKL. The CDR3 bases are TGCGCCAGCAGCCCGCCCGTCAAGTCGGGGGGCTACACCTTC. This translates into CASSPPVKSGGYTF.

This chain uses TRBV11-2 with TRBJ1-2, with a possible D match to TRBD1 (5 bases). Germline V gene data show CDR1 as SGHAT and CDR2 as FQNNGV. This CDR3 is 15 amino acids long. Deletions cut 5 bases from V and 3 bases from J, with 16 bases between. The CDR3 loop reads CASSPPGTKDYGYTF. CDR3 nucleotides: TGTGCCAGCAGCCCTCCCGGGACTAAAGACTATGGCTACACCTTC.

This chain connects TRBV6-1 to TRBJ1-3, with 8 bases that match TRBD1. V gave up 4 bases and J gave up 0 bases; unmatched junction bases: 5. There are 16 residues in the CDR3. Germline lookup yields CDR1 MNHNS and CDR2 SASEGT. The CDR3 DNA sequence: TGTGCCAGCAGTGGGGGACAGGTCGACTCTGGAAACACCATATATTTT. Translation gives CASSGGQVDSGNTIYF.

The V gene is TRBV10-3, the J gene TRBJ2-2, with TRBD2 identical over 9 bases. Germline loops: CDR1 ENHRY, CDR2 SYGVKD. The CDR3 sequence is 17 residues long. The V segment lost 5 bases and the J segment 4 bases; nucleotides outside the gene matches: 11. In DNA form, the CDR3 reads TGTGCCATCAGTCCCCATCCGGCGGGGGGGAGCACCGGGGAGCTGTTTTTT. It yields the protein CAISPHPAGGSTGELFF.

The chain carries TRBV27 and TRBJ2-7; 7 nucleotides agree with TRBD2. Germline CDR1 and CDR2: MNHEY and SMNVEV (reference sequence). The CDR3 consists of 14 residues. V was clipped by 7 bases and J by 3 bases; unmatched bases: 9. The CDR3 protein is CASTEAGEVYEQYF. The CDR3, as DNA: TGTGCCAGCACCGAGGCGGGAGAGGTCTACGAGCAGTACTTC.

The chain is built from TRBV19 and TRBJ2-1; TRBD2 matches 11 bases. Germline-derived CDR1 and CDR2 are LNHDA and SQIVND (reference sequence). J gave up 8 bases and V 4 bases, and 10 bases lay outside the gene matches. CDR3 length: 16 amino acids. CDR3 DNA sequence: TGTGCCAGTAGTAAGACTAGCGGGAAAACGGGGGATGAGCAGTTCTTC. It encodes CASSKTSGKTGDEQFF. Full variable domain (outside the CDR3, taken from reference TRBV19 and TRBJ2-1): DGGITQSPKYLFRKEGQNVTLSCEQNLNHDAMYWYRQDPGQGLRLIYYSQIVNDFQKGDIAEGYSVSREKKESFPLTVTSAQKNPTAFYLCASSKTSGKTGDEQFFGPGTRLTVL.

The chain uses TRBV7-8 and TRBJ1-4; 7 nucleotides line up with TRBD1. Germline V gene lookup returns CDR1 SGHVS and CDR2 FQNEAQ. J was trimmed by 4 bases and V by 2 bases; bases with no gene match: 13. The CDR3 runs 18 residues. In nucleotides, the CDR3 is TGTGCCAGCAGCTTACGAGCACAGGGGACCGGATATAATGAAAAACTGTTTTTT. This translates into CASSLRAQGTGYNEKLFF.

This clone was seen only once. The chain uses TRBV28 and TRBJ1-1, with D perhaps matching TRBD1 (6 bases). The germline V gene has CDR1 MDHEN and CDR2 SYDVKM. V lost 5 bases to trimming and J lost 0 bases, with 10 bases between them. The length of the CDR3 is 14 residues. CDR3 residues: CASSHRVMNTEAFF. In DNA form, the CDR3 reads TGTGCCAGCAGTCACAGGGTCATGAACACTGAAGCTTTCTTT.

This clone showed up just once. Here the CDR3 DNA reads TGCAGTGCTAGGGCAGCTTTCTTT. This sequence encodes CSARAAFF. This rearrangement joins TRBV20-1 to TRBJ1-1; D gene uncertain. The CDR3 extends over 8 amino acids. Between the trimmed V and J ends, which lost 3 bases and 10 bases, there was a span of 3 bases. Germline lookup yields CDR1 DFQATT and CDR2 SNEGSKA (reference sequence).

Points on this clone: Other DNA sequences of this sample code for an identical CDR3. The gene calls are TRBV9 and TRBJ2-7; 8 bases fit TRBD1. The CDR3 runs 14 residues. Germline V lookup: CDR1 SGDLS, CDR2 YYNGEE. V lost 2 bases to trimming and J lost 3 bases; unmatched junction nucleotides: 4. CDR3 in amino acids: CASSVGQGNYEQYF. The CDR3 nucleotides are TGTGCCAGCAGCGTCGGACAGGGAAACTACGAGCAGTACTTC. The full variable domain, with the rest looked up from reference TRBV9 and TRBJ2-7, is DSGVTQTPKHLITATGQRVTLRCSPRSGDLSVYWYQQSLDQGLQFLIQYYNGEERAKGNILERFSAQQFPDLHSELNLSSLELGDSALYFCASSVGQGNYEQYFGPGTRLTVT.

The chain joins TRBV27 to TRBJ2-3, with D possibly matching TRBD2 (6 bases). The CDR3 has 14 residues. The germline V gene has CDR1 MNHEY and CDR2 SMNVEV (reference sequence). V was trimmed by 5 bases and J by 1 base, leaving 10 bases between them. CDR3 loop: CASSRESRTDTQYF. CDR3 DNA sequence: TGTGCCAGCAGTCGGGAGTCTCGCACAGATACGCAGTATTTT.

This chain joins TRBV5-1 and TRBJ2-7; TRBD2 matches at 7 bases. V lost 2 bases, J lost 4 bases, and 6 bases stayed unmatched. The CDR3 is 14 amino acids. Per germline, CDR1 SGHRS and CDR2 YFSETQ. The CDR3: CASSLNGRLYEQYF. The DNA of the CDR3 is TGCGCCAGCAGCTTAAACGGGAGGCTGTACGAGCAGTACTTC.

The chain is built from TRBV11-3 and TRBJ2-2; 8 bases are a match to TRBD1. The trim removed 4 bases at V and 4 bases at J, leaving 2 bases unmatched. Germline V gene sequence: CDR1 SGHNT, CDR2 YENEEA. The CDR3 loop spans 14 amino acids. The CDR3 nucleotides read TGTGCCAGCAGCTGGACAGGGAGCACCGGGGAGCTGTTTTTT. Its translation: CASSWTGSTGELFF.

The CDR3 DNA follows: TGTGCCAGCAGTTACAGGAGGGAGGGTGGAAACACCATATATTTT. Translation gives CASSYRREGGNTIYF. The chain links TRBV6-6 to TRBJ1-3; D is unclear. The germline V and J ends were trimmed by 2 bases and 3 bases, with 11 bases remaining between them. The CDR3 spans 15 residues. CDR1 is MNHNY and CDR2 is SVGAGI in the germline V gene (reference sequence).

The chain couples TRBV27 to TRBJ2-7, with 8 bases identical to TRBD1. The J segment lost 6 bases and the V segment lost 4 bases, leaving 8 bases of the junction unmatched. The germline V gene encodes CDR1 MNHEY and CDR2 SMNVEV (reference sequence). The CDR3 extends over 14 amino acids. CDR3 nucleotides: TGTGCCAGCAGTTCCCGACAGGGGACGGGCGAGCAGTACTTC. This gives the protein CASSSRQGTGEQYF.

This sequence joins TRBV5-1 and TRBJ2-7, with 7 bases matching TRBD1. Germline values: CDR1 SGHRS, CDR2 YFSETQ. The V and J ends lost 4 bases and 6 bases, in that order; junction bases with no gene match: 4. The CDR3 has 12 residues. CDR3 in DNA: TGCGCCAGCAGCAGGGACAGAGGCGAGCAGTACTTC. Its protein is CASSRDRGEQYF.

The chain is built from TRBV25-1 and TRBJ1-2; D is possibly TRBD1 (6 bases). This CDR3 has 17 residues. Per germline, CDR1 MGHDK and CDR2 SYGVNS. V shed 1 base and J shed 4 bases, with 19 bases lying between them. In nucleotides, the CDR3 is TGTGCCAGCAGTGAATGGCGGGGGGCGTTAGGGCCCTATGGCTACACCTTC. Its protein is CASSEWRGALGPYGYTF.

V usage is TRBV2 and J usage is TRBJ2-1; 11 nucleotides match TRBD2. Per the germline V gene, CDR1 is SNHLY and CDR2 is FYNNEI. The junction had 11 bases not matched to a gene; V was cut back by 6 bases and J by 7 bases. This CDR3 has 16 amino acids. Here the CDR3 reads CASSFLLAGAGNEQFF. The CDR3 region has the DNA TGTGCCAGCAGCTTTCTACTAGCGGGGGCAGGTAATGAGCAGTTCTTC.

As to this clone: The junction shows a germline mismatch at one end, possibly a read error. The CDR3 is CAARRGLAAYNGQFF. The CDR3 nucleotides read TGTGCCGCCCGGAGGGGACTAGCGGCCTATAATGGGCAGTTCTTC. The chain employs TRBV10-3 and TRBJ2-1; 11 bases are shared with TRBD2. The CDR3 loop spans 15 amino acids. Germline V gives CDR1 ENHRY, CDR2 SYGVKD.

The chain couples TRBV9 to TRBJ1-1; no reliable D call. This CDR3 has 14 amino acids. Per germline, CDR1 SGDLS and CDR2 YYNGEE. V lost 0 bases, J lost 5 bases, and 11 bases lay in between. The CDR3 sequence is CASSVGLSGTEAFF. The CDR3 DNA is TGTGCCAGCAGCGTAGGATTGTCGGGGACTGAAGCTTTCTTT.

This rearrangement joins TRBV10-3 to TRBJ1-1; D ambiguous. Germline V gene sequence: CDR1 ENHRY, CDR2 SYGVKD. Trimming stripped 4 bases from V and 1 base from J, with 10 bases between. The CDR3 has 14 amino acids. The CDR3 DNA is TGTGCCATCAGTGGCAGTGAGGGGAACACTGAAGCTTTCTTT. The encoded protein is CAISGSEGNTEAFF.